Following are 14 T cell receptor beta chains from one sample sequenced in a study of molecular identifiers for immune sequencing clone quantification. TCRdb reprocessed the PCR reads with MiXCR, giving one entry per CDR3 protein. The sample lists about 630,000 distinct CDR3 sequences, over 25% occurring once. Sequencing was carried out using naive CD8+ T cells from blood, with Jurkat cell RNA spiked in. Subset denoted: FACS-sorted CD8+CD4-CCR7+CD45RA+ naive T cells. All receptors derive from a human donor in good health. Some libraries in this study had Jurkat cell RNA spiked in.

CDR3 protein: CASSKTPGQDTEAFF. As DNA, the CDR3 is TGTGCCAGCAGCAAAACCCCGGGACAGGACACTGAAGCTTTCTTT. V usage is TRBV7-6 and J usage is TRBJ1-1, with 8 nucleotides matching TRBD1. Germline CDR1 and CDR2: SGHVS and FNYEAQ. V trimming: 5 bases; J trimming: 3 bases; junction bases outside the gene matches: 8. The CDR3 sequence is 15 residues long.

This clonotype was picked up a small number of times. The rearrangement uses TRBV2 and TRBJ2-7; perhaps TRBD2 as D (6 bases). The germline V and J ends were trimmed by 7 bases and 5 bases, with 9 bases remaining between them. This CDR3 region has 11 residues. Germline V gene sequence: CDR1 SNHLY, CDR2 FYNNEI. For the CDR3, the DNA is TGTGCCAGCAAGGGAGGCCACGAGCAGTACTTC. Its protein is CASKGGHEQYF.

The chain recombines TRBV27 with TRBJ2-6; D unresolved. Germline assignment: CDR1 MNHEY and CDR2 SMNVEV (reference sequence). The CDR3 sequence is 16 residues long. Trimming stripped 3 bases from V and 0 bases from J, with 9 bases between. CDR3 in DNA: TGTGCCAGCAGTTTCTTGGGGTTCTCTGGGGCCAACGTCCTGACTTTC. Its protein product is CASSFLGFSGANVLTF.

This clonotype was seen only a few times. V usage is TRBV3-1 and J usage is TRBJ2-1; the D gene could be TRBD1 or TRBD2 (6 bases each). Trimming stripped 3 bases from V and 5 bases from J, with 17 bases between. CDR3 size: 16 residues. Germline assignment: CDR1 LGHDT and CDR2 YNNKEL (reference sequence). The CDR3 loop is CASSHTGAGTNNEQFF. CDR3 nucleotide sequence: TGTGCCAGCAGCCACACGGGGGCGGGCACTAACAATGAGCAGTTCTTC.

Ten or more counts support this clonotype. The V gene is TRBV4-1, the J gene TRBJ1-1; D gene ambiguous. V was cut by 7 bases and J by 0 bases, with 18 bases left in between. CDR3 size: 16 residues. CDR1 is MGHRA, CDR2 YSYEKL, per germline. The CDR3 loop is CASTPTSPLVNTEAFF. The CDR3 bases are TGCGCCAGCACCCCAACATCTCCCTTAGTGAACACTGAAGCTTTCTTT.

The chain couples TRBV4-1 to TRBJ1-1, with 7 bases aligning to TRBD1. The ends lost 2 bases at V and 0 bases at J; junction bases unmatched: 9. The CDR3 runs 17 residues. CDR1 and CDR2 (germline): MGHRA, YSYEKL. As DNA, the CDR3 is TGCGCCAGCAGCCAACCTGGACAGGAGGCCATGAACACTGAAGCTTTCTTT. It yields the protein CASSQPGQEAMNTEAFF.

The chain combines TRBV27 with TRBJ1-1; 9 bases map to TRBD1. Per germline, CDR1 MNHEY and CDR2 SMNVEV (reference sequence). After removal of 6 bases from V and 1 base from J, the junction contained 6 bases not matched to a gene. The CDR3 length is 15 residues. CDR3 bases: TGTGCCAGCAGGTGGACAGGGGATTCGAACACTGAAGCTTTCTTT. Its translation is CASRWTGDSNTEAFF.

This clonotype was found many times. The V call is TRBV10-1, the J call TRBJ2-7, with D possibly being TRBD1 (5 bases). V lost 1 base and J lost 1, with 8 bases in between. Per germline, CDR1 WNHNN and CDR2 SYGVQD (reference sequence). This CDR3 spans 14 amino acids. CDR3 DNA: TGCGCCAGCAGTGAGTATTCAGGGTCCTACGAGCAGTACTTC. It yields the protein CASSEYSGSYEQYF.

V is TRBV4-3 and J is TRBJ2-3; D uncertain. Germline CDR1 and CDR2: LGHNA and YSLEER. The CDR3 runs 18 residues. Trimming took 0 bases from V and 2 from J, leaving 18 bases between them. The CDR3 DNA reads TGCGCCAGCAGCCAAGATACAGTTCGTCAGCTTATCACAGATACGCAGTATTTT. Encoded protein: CASSQDTVRQLITDTQYF.

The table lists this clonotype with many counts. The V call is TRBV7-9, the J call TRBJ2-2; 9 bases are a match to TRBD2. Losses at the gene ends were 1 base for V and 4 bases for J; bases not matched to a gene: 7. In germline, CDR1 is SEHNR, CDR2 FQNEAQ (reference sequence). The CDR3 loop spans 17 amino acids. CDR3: CASSLDPGLALTGELFF. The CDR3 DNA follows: TGTGCCAGCAGCTTAGATCCGGGACTAGCCCTCACCGGGGAGCTGTTTTTT.

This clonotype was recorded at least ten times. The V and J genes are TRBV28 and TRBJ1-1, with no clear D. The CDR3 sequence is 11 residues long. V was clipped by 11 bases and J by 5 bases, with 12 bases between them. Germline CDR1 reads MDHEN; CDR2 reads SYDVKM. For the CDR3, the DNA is TGTGCCGCCCGTAGTATGACTGAAGCTTTCTTT. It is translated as CAARSMTEAFF.

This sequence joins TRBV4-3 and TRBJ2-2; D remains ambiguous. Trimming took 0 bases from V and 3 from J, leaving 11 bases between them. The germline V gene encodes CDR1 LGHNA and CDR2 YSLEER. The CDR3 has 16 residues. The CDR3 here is CASSQDFSSHTGELFF. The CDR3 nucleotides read TGCGCCAGCAGCCAAGATTTTAGCTCTCACACCGGGGAGCTGTTTTTT.

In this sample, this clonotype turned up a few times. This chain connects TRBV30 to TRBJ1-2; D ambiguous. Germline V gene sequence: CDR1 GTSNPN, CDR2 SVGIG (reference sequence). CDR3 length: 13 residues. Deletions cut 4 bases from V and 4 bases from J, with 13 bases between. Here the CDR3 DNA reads TGTGCCTGGACCCTTCTAGGGATCTATGGCTACACCTTC. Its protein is CAWTLLGIYGYTF.

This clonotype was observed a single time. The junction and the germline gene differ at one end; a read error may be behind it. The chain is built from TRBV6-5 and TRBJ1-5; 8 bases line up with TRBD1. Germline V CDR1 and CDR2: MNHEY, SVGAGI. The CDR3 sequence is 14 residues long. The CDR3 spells CASGLGQAWQPQHF. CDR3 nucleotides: TGTGCCAGCGGTTTGGGACAGGCGTGGCAGCCCCAGCATTTC.